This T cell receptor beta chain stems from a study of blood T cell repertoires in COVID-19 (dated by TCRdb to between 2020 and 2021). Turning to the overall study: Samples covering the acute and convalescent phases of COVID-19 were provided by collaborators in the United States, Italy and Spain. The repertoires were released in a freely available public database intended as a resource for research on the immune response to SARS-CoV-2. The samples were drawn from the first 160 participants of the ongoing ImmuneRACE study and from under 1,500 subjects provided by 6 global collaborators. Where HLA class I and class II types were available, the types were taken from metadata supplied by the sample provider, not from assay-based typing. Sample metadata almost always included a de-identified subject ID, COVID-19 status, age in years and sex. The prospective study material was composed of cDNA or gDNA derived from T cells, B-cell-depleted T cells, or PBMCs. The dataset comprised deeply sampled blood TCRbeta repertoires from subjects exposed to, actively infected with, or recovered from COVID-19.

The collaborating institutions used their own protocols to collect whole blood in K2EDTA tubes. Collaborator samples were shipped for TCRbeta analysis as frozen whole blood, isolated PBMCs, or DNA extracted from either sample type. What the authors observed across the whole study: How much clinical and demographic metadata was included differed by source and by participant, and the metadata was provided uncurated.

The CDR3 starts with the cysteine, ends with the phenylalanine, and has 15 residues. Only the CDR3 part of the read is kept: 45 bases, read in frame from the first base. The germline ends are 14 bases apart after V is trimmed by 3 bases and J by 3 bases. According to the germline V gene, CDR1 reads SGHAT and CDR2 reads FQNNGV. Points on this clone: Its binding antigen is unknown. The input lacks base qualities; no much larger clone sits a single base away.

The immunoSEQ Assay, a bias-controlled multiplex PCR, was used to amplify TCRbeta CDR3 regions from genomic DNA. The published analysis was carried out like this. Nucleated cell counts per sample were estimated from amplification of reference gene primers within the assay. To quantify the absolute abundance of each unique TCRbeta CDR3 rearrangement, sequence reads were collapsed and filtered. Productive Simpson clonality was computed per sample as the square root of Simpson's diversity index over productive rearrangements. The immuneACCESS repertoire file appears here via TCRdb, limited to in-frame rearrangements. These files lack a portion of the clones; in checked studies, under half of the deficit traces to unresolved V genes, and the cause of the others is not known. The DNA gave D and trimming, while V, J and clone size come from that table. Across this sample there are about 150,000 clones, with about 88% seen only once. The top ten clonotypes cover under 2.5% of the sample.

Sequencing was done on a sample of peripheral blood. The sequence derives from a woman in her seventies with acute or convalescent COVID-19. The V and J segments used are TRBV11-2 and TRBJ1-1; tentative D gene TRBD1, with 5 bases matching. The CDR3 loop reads CASSFARAGDTEAFF. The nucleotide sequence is TGTGCCAGCAGCTTCGCAAGGGCGGGGGACACTGAAGCTTTCTTT.